Listed below are T cell receptor beta chains from one sample, sequenced in a study of CD8 T cells in ankylosing spondylitis. TCRdb recomputed calls from the 5' RACE reads with MiXCR, one row per CDR3 protein. The sample lists over 600,000 distinct CDR3 sequences, 15% to 20% occurring once. The sequenced sample was blood, either unsorted or a sorted T cell fraction (not recorded which). The receptors originated from a male donor with ankylosing spondylitis. The CDR3 runs from the conserved cysteine through the conserved F or W. Fields, in order: J gene, V gene, clone size, D gene, CDR3 protein, CDR3 DNA. The D gene is left open where the match is weak. Some rows mark clone size as missing; the rest say once, few, many or name a class of expanded clone.

>TRBJ2-1|TRBV2|NA|TRBD2
CASKGRAGGRNEQFF
TGTGCCAGCAAGGGTCGAGCGGGGGGAAGAAATGAGCAGTTCTTC
>TRBJ2-7|TRBV5-1|few|NA
CASMSSSSYEQYF
TGCGCCAGCATGTCCTCCAGTTCCTACGAGCAGTACTTC
>TRBJ1-2|TRBV20-1|NA|NA
CSARDTEGLQGYTF
TGCAGTGCTAGAGATACGGAAGGCCTCCAGGGCTACACCTTC
>TRBJ1-2|TRBV12-3/TRBV12-4|few|NA
CASRTMGGYGYTF
TGTGCCAGCAGGACAATGGGTGGCTATGGCTACACCTTC
>TRBJ2-3|TRBV3-1|NA|NA
CASSQLDGSSTDTQYF
TGTGCCAGCAGCCAACTCGACGGCTCAAGCACAGATACGCAGTATTTT
>TRBJ2-7|TRBV12-3/TRBV12-4|NA|TRBD2
CASSLGWEGPYEQYF
TGTGCCAGCAGCCTTGGGTGGGAGGGCCCTTACGAGCAGTACTTC
>TRBJ2-7|TRBV28|NA|TRBD2
CASSFPAGGSYEQYF
TGTGCCAGCAGTTTTCCTGCGGGAGGGTCCTACGAGCAGTACTTC
>TRBJ1-4|TRBV12-3/TRBV12-4|few|NA
CASSLHTGDEKLFF
TGTGCCAGCAGTTTGCACACGGGTGATGAAAAACTGTTTTTT
>TRBJ2-3|TRBV29-1|NA|NA
CSVGPRTDTQYF
TGCAGCGTTGGGCCCCGCACAGATACGCAGTATTTT
>TRBJ1-2|TRBV27|few|NA
CASSPARTQSYGYTF
TGTGCCAGCAGTCCCGCCAGGACACAGTCCTATGGCTACACCTTC
>TRBJ2-3|TRBV21-1|few|NA
CASSSLPLAEPSTDTQYF
TGTGCCAGCAGCTCTCTCCCCCTAGCGGAGCCTAGCACAGATACGCAGTATTTT
>TRBJ1-2|TRBV6-5|many|NA
CASSYLGTGRKNYGYTF
TGTGCCAGCAGTTACCTCGGGACCGGGAGAAAAAACTATGGCTACACCTTC
>TRBJ2-1|TRBV7-9|NA|NA
CASSSSSRDDEQFF
TGTGCCAGCAGCTCCTCGAGCAGGGACGATGAGCAGTTCTTC
>TRBJ2-5|TRBV12-3/TRBV12-4|NA|NA
CASSGGFTQYF
TGTGCCAGCAGTGGGGGGTTTACCCAGTACTTC
>TRBJ2-3|TRBV5-1|NA|TRBD2
CASRGERGPTDKQYF
TGCGCCAGCAGGGGCGAGCGGGGGCCTACAGATAAGCAGTATTTT
>TRBJ1-2|TRBV6-5|few|NA
CASSYRGTSNYGYTF
TGTGCCAGCAGTTACCGGGGGACATCTAACTATGGCTACACCTTC
>TRBJ2-7|TRBV10-3|many|NA
CAISVDGYEQYF
TGTGCCATCAGTGTAGATGGCTACGAGCAGTACTTC
>TRBJ1-2|TRBV5-1|NA|TRBD1
CASSLEGQGDFYGYTF
TGCGCCAGCAGCTTGGAAGGACAGGGGGACTTCTATGGCTACACCTTC
>TRBJ1-5|TRBV12-3/TRBV12-4|few|TRBD1
CASSRPGQGNQPQHF
TGTGCCAGCAGTAGACCGGGACAGGGCAACCAGCCCCAGCATTTT
>TRBJ2-1|TRBV7-8|NA|NA
CASSLPPGDYNEQFF
TGTGCCAGCAGCTTACCCCCGGGGGATTACAATGAGCAGTTCTTC
>TRBJ1-1|TRBV5-1|NA|TRBD1
CASRLTGVTEAFF
TGCGCCAGCAGACTAACAGGGGTCACTGAAGCTTTCTTT
>TRBJ1-6|TRBV27|NA|NA
CASSLYGLGTRSPLHF
TGTGCCAGCAGTTTGTACGGACTCGGGACTCGTTCACCCCTCCACTTT
>TRBJ1-2|TRBV20-1|NA|TRBD1
CSARGRDRRNYGYTF
TGCAGTGCTAGAGGAAGGGACAGGAGGAACTATGGCTACACCTTC
>TRBJ1-6|TRBV6-1|few|NA
CASSRSTVANSPLHF
TGTGCCAGCAGCAGATCGACGGTGGCGAATTCACCCCTCCACTTT
>TRBJ2-7|TRBV27|NA|NA
CASTMGGPSYEQYF
TGTGCCAGCACCATGGGGGGGCCCTCCTACGAGCAGTACTTC
>TRBJ2-1|TRBV5-6|few|TRBD2
CASSSGLAGLLSYNEQFF
TGTGCCAGCAGCTCTGGACTAGCGGGGCTCCTCTCCTACAATGAGCAGTTCTTC
>TRBJ2-3|TRBV11-2|NA|TRBD2
CASSLKAGGGSSTDTQYF
TGTGCCAGCAGCTTAAAAGCGGGAGGGGGTTCTAGCACAGATACGCAGTATTTT
>TRBJ2-1|TRBV12-3/TRBV12-4|few|TRBD1
CASSLEGAYFF
TGTGCCAGCAGTTTAGAGGGGGCTTATTTCTTC
>TRBJ1-5|TRBV12-3/TRBV12-4|many|TRBD1
CAIAQGVGNQPQHF
TGTGCCATCGCACAGGGGGTTGGCAATCAGCCCCAGCATTTT
>TRBJ2-2|TRBV12-3/TRBV12-4|NA|NA
CASSSLDWVVAGELFF
TGTGCCAGCAGTTCACTAGACTGGGTGGTCGCCGGGGAGCTGTTTTTT
>TRBJ1-2|TRBV11-2|few|NA
CASSPLISGYTF
TGTGCCAGCAGCCCACTTATATCTGGCTACACCTTC
>TRBJ2-7|TRBV11-2|NA|NA
CASSFSSGLFSYEQYF
TGTGCCAGCAGCTTTAGTTCGGGGTTATTCTCCTACGAGCAGTACTTC
>TRBJ2-1|TRBV28|once|TRBD2
CATEGSGRYNEQFF
TGTGCCACCGAAGGGAGCGGGAGGTACAATGAGCAGTTCTTC
>TRBJ1-6|TRBV28|NA|NA
CASSFLGALVSSYNSPLHF
TGTGCCAGCAGTTTCTTGGGAGCCCTCGTGAGCTCCTATAATTCACCCCTCCACTTT
>TRBJ1-1|TRBV7-3|NA|NA
CASSLSPVLMNTEAFF
TGTGCCAGCAGCTTATCGCCGGTTCTAATGAACACTGAAGCTTTCTTT
>TRBJ1-1|TRBV5-1|NA|NA
CASSPDMGLAFF
TGCGCCAGCAGCCCAGATATGGGTCTAGCTTTCTTT
>TRBJ2-7|TRBV13|once|NA
CASSKLTVENYEQYF
TGTGCCAGCAGCAAATTGACGGTGGAAAACTACGAGCAGTACTTC
>TRBJ2-7|TRBV5-1|NA|NA
CASSLLTNSYEQYF
TGCGCCAGCAGCTTGCTGACAAACTCCTACGAGCAGTACTTC
>TRBJ2-2|TRBV28|NA|TRBD1
CASSLLTGGASGELFF
TGTGCCAGCAGTTTACTAACAGGGGGCGCGTCCGGGGAGCTGTTTTTT
>TRBJ1-1|TRBV12-3/TRBV12-4|few|NA
CASSSGKVAEAFF
TGTGCCAGCAGTTCAGGGAAAGTTGCTGAAGCTTTCTTT
>TRBJ2-1|TRBV5-5|few|NA
CASSPPGNYNEQFF
TGTGCCAGCAGCCCTCCCGGGAATTACAATGAGCAGTTCTTC
>TRBJ2-5|TRBV28|NA|TRBD2
CASTQAGPFSAQYF
TGTGCCAGCACCCAAGCGGGGCCTTTTTCGGCCCAGTACTTC
>TRBJ2-3|TRBV6-2/TRBV6-3|NA|TRBD2
CASSLSGGPPTQYF
TGTGCCAGCAGCCTTAGCGGGGGGCCGCCTACGCAGTATTTT
>TRBJ1-2|TRBV7-9|few|NA
CASGTFNYGYTF
TGTGCCAGCGGGACATTTAACTATGGCTACACCTTC
>TRBJ2-3|TRBV4-3|few|NA
CASSQDRQASTDTQYF
TGCGCCAGCAGCCAAGATCGACAGGCTAGCACAGATACGCAGTATTTT